These 27 T cell receptor beta chains were all obtained from the same sample, sequenced in a study of OX40 agonist ivuxolimab in advanced cancers. Sequencing was performed with immunoSEQ multiplex PCR; in TCRdb, only in-frame clones are kept and a portion is missing. There are over 10,000 clones in the sample; around 83% occur only once, and roughly 46% lies in the top ten. The material was CD4+ or CD8+ T cells sorted from blood, obtained in a trial of the OX40 agonist ivuxolimab. The source is an adult with an advanced solid tumor such as melanoma, head and neck, liver or kidney cancer.

CDR3 amino acids: CASSQVAGDEQYF. CDR3 DNA sequence: TGCGCCAGCAGCCAAGTTGCCGGTGACGAGCAGTACTTC. The rearrangement links TRBV4-1 to TRBJ2-7; no definite D call. This CDR3 spans 13 amino acids. The germline V gene encodes CDR1 MGHRA and CDR2 YSYEKL. The germline V and J ends were trimmed by 1 base and 5 bases, with 9 bases remaining between them.

V gene TRBV27 combines with J gene TRBJ2-3, with TRBD1 matching 10 bases. The CDR3 runs 14 residues. The junction had 5 bases not matched to a gene; V was cut back by 6 bases and J by 5 bases. Germline V CDR1 and CDR2: MNHEY, SMNVEV (reference sequence). The CDR3 nucleotides read TGTGCCAGCAGCCGACAGGGGGCGCAAGATACGCAGTATTTT. Amino acids: CASSRQGAQDTQYF.

The V gene is TRBV5-1, the J gene TRBJ2-7; 8 nucleotides align to TRBD1. Losses at the gene ends were 3 bases for V and 3 bases for J; bases not matched to a gene: 8. This CDR3 has 15 amino acids. Germline CDR1 and CDR2: SGHRS and YFSETQ. CDR3 sequence (DNA): TGCGCCAGCAGCTCGTTACAGGGGGTGCACTACGAGCAGTACTTC. Its protein product is CASSSLQGVHYEQYF.

The genes are TRBV19 and TRBJ2-7; D is unclear. Germline V CDR1 and CDR2: LNHDA, SQIVND (reference sequence). The CDR3 is made up of 14 amino acids. V shed 3 bases and J shed 4 bases, with 13 bases lying between them. The CDR3 DNA follows: TGTGCCAGTAGTATCTCCTCAACATCTTACGAGCAGTACTTC. Its protein product is CASSISSTSYEQYF.

The chain employs TRBV19 and TRBJ1-4; D possibly corresponds to TRBD1 (5 bases). CDR3 length: 14 amino acids. V was clipped by 5 bases and J by 5 bases, with 12 bases between them. CDR1 is LNHDA, CDR2 SQIVND, per germline (reference sequence). The CDR3 sequence: CASSSRAGNEKLFF. The CDR3 nucleotides are TGTGCCAGTAGTTCCCGGGCAGGGAATGAAAAACTGTTTTTT.

J is TRBJ2-3 and V is TRBV6-5; D may be TRBD1 or TRBD2 (5 bases each). V shed 8 bases and J shed 2 bases, with 11 bases lying between them. The CDR3 length is 13 residues. The germline CDR1 and CDR2 sequences are MNHEY and SVGAGI. This CDR3 is CASGDRPTDTQYF. The CDR3 coding sequence is TGTGCCAGCGGGGACCGTCCCACAGATACGCAGTATTTT.

The chain links TRBV5-6 to TRBJ1-3; D uncertain. The CDR3 consists of 14 residues. CDR1 is SGHDT, CDR2 YYEEEE, per germline. Trimming removed 1 base from V and 2 bases from J, with 7 bases in between. CDR3 bases: TGTGCCAGCAGCTTGCGGCAGGCTGGAAACACCATATATTTT. Translated, it gives CASSLRQAGNTIYF.

This clone appeared a single time. The chain employs TRBV7-8 and TRBJ2-7; 12 nucleotides agree with TRBD1. V shed 2 bases, J shed 2 bases, and the junction held 13 bases outside the gene matches. Germline lookup yields CDR1 SGHVS and CDR2 FQNEAQ. The CDR3 is 19 amino acids. The CDR3: CASSLPAGQGASVAYEQYF. In nucleotides, the CDR3 is TGTGCCAGCAGCTTACCGGCGGGACAGGGGGCATCGGTAGCCTACGAGCAGTACTTC. The full variable domain, completed using reference TRBV7-8 and TRBJ2-7, is GAGVSQSPRYKVAKRGQDVALRCDPISGHVSLFWYQQALGQGPEFLTYFQNEAQLDKSGLPSDRFFAERPEGSVSTLKIQRTQQEDSAVYLCASSLPAGQGASVAYEQYFGPGTRLTVT.

The V call is TRBV9, the J call TRBJ1-5; D possibly corresponds to TRBD1 (5 bases). The V gene's germline CDR1 is SGDLS and CDR2 YYNGEE. The CDR3 totals 15 residues. The ends were cut back, 0 bases at V and 3 bases at J, with 10 bases in the middle. CDR3 sequence (DNA): TGTGCCAGCAGCGTAGGGGGCAGTATCAATCAGCCCCAGCATTTT. It is translated as CASSVGGSINQPQHF.

The chain recombines TRBV11-3 with TRBJ2-1; D may be TRBD2 (6 bases). V was trimmed by 5 bases and J by 7 bases, leaving 18 bases between them. CDR3 length: 15 residues. The germline gives CDR1 SGHNT, CDR2 YENEEA. The CDR3 here is CASSTGSRGWNEQFF. CDR3 coding DNA: TGTGCCAGCAGCACCGGGAGTAGGGGTTGGAATGAGCAGTTCTTC.

The chain links TRBV9 to TRBJ2-6, with TRBD2 as a possible D gene (5 bases). The ends were cut back, 3 bases at V and 2 bases at J, with 18 bases in the middle. Germline V lookup: CDR1 SGDLS, CDR2 YYNGEE. The CDR3 consists of 18 residues. The CDR3 reads CASSAGPGMRAGANVLTF. The DNA of the CDR3 is TGTGCCAGCAGCGCTGGCCCTGGGATGCGGGCTGGGGCCAACGTCCTGACTTTC.

The chain recombines TRBV28 with TRBJ2-1; 12 nucleotides match TRBD1. The CDR3 contains 15 residues. V lost 4 bases to trimming and J lost 11 bases; unmatched junction nucleotides: 9. Germline CDR1 MDHEN, CDR2 SYDVKM. CDR3 coding DNA: TGTGCCAGCAGTTGGGACAGGGGGCGGCTTCGGCAGCAGTTCTTC. Translated, it gives CASSWDRGRLRQQFF.

This chain connects TRBV27 to TRBJ2-1, with a tentative D call TRBD2 (6 bases). Germline lookup yields CDR1 MNHEY and CDR2 SMNVEV (reference sequence). CDR3 length: 16 residues. V was shortened by 2 bases and J by 8 bases, with 19 bases between the two germline ends. CDR3 DNA: TGTGCCAGCAGTTTAGACCCGGGACGGGGGAAGGATGAGCAGTTCTTC. Its translation: CASSLDPGRGKDEQFF.

This clone showed up many times. The gene calls are TRBV4-3 and TRBJ1-1; no clear D. Trimming took 5 bases from V and 1 from J, leaving 11 bases between them. The CDR3 is made up of 14 amino acids. Germline assignment: CDR1 LGHNA and CDR2 YSLEER. CDR3: CASSSESGNTEAFF. CDR3 DNA sequence: TGCGCCAGCAGCTCAGAATCAGGGAACACTGAAGCTTTCTTT.

The chain carries TRBV27 and TRBJ1-1, with no clear D. Germline lookup yields CDR1 MNHEY and CDR2 SMNVEV (reference sequence). The CDR3 runs 13 residues. V was clipped by 3 bases and J by 1 base, with 6 bases between them. The CDR3 DNA follows: TGTGCCAGCAGTTTGACGGAGAACACTGAAGCTTTCTTT. As protein: CASSLTENTEAFF.

Concerning this clone itself: Its ends do not fully match the called genes, so a read error is possible. The rearrangement links TRBV27 to TRBJ2-7; possible D gene TRBD1, 6 bases. Germline-derived CDR1 and CDR2 are MNHEY and SMNVEV (reference sequence). This CDR3 comprises 13 residues. CDR3 loop: CASSNRVGYEQCF. In nucleotides, the CDR3 is TGTGCCAGCAGCAACAGGGTCGGCTACGAGCAGTGCTTC.

The chain uses TRBV9 and TRBJ2-1; 9 nucleotides agree with TRBD2. The germline CDR1 and CDR2 sequences are SGDLS and YYNGEE. This CDR3 spans 17 amino acids. Trimming cost V 0 bases and J 7 bases; bases outside gene matches: 11. CDR3 nucleotides: TGTGCCAGCAGCGTAGATCTAGCGGGACCCCCAATGAATGAGCAGTTCTTC. As protein: CASSVDLAGPPMNEQFF.

J is TRBJ2-3 and V is TRBV10-2; TRBD2 matches at 9 bases. The CDR3 has 16 amino acids. The germline CDR1 and CDR2 sequences are WSHSY and SAAADI. V was clipped by 6 bases and J by 2 bases; unmatched bases: 9. In nucleotides, the CDR3 is TGCGCCAGCAGGGGTTTAGCGGGGGAAAACACAGATACGCAGTATTTT. Translation: CASRGLAGENTDTQYF.

This chain uses TRBV10-3 with TRBJ1-2, with 7 bases that match TRBD1. This CDR3 spans 13 amino acids. Trimming removed 8 bases from V and 0 bases from J; junction bases left unmatched: 3. Germline V gene data show CDR1 as ENHRY and CDR2 as SYGVKD. This CDR3 is CAIQGVANYGYTF. DNA of the CDR3: TGTGCCATCCAGGGGGTTGCTAACTATGGCTACACCTTC.

The chain joins TRBV6-5 to TRBJ1-2; TRBD1 aligns across 9 bases. V gave up 1 base and J gave up 8 bases; unmatched junction bases: 5. CDR1 is MNHEY and CDR2 is SVGAGI in the germline V gene. This CDR3 has 14 residues. The CDR3 reads CASSYYGQGSGYTF. In DNA form, the CDR3 reads TGTGCCAGCAGTTACTACGGACAGGGGTCCGGCTACACCTTC.

The chain employs TRBV19 and TRBJ1-4; D gene unclear. The V end was cut by 7 bases, the J end by 0 bases, with 12 bases between. Germline CDR1 and CDR2: LNHDA and SQIVND (reference sequence). The CDR3 extends over 15 amino acids. CDR3 nucleotides: TGTGCCAGTATGGCGGAGGGCCCAACTAATGAAAAACTGTTTTTT. It specifies CASMAEGPTNEKLFF.

The chain uses TRBV6-1 and TRBJ1-2; D perhaps matches TRBD1 (5 bases). This CDR3 has 15 amino acids. In germline, CDR1 is MNHNS, CDR2 SASEGT. V gave up 6 bases and J gave up 0 bases, with 14 bases separating them. DNA for the CDR3: TGTGCCAGCAGGGGAGGGACGGGAGCTAACTATGGCTACACCTTC. Translated, it gives CASRGGTGANYGYTF.

The rearrangement links TRBV6-6 to TRBJ2-7; D may be TRBD1 (6 bases). The germline V gene has CDR1 MNHNY and CDR2 SVGAGI (reference sequence). The CDR3 is 11 residues long. Trimming pared 8 bases from V and 3 bases from J, leaving 8 bases between. The CDR3 loop reads CASSDSYEQYF. DNA for the CDR3: TGTGCCAGCTCGGACAGCTACGAGCAGTACTTC.

This clone showed up just once. The chain recombines TRBV28 with TRBJ2-7, with 8 bases matching TRBD2. V gave up 7 bases and J gave up 1 base; unmatched junction bases: 9. Germline loops: CDR1 MDHEN, CDR2 SYDVKM. This CDR3 has 15 amino acids. CDR3 protein: CASMSSGGPSYEQYF. CDR3 sequence (DNA): TGTGCCAGCATGAGTTCGGGAGGGCCTTCCTACGAGCAGTACTTC.

The chain recombines TRBV25-1 with TRBJ2-7; D unresolved. Germline lookup yields CDR1 MGHDK and CDR2 SYGVNS. CDR3 length: 14 amino acids. V lost 5 bases and J 1 base, leaving 12 bases between the germline ends. CDR3 nucleotides: TGTGCCAGCAGTCGAGCTGGGGATTCCTACGAGCAGTACTTC. Its protein product is CASSRAGDSYEQYF.

J is TRBJ2-5 and V is TRBV28, with TRBD1 matching over 11 bases. This CDR3 spans 14 amino acids. After removal of 6 bases from V and 5 bases from J, the junction contained 5 bases not matched to a gene. Germline V lookup: CDR1 MDHEN, CDR2 SYDVKM. The CDR3 DNA follows: TGTGCCAGCAGCCCGGACAGGGGGCTGGAGACCCAGTACTTC. It yields the protein CASSPDRGLETQYF.

The rearrangement links TRBV4-2 to TRBJ2-3, with 7 bases aligning to TRBD1. V was clipped by 4 bases and J by 1 base; unmatched bases: 8. The CDR3 has 16 residues. The germline gives CDR1 LGHNA, CDR2 YNFKEQ. CDR3 sequence: CASSPGDRIRTDTQYF. The CDR3 DNA sequence: TGTGCCAGCAGCCCCGGGGACAGAATCCGCACAGATACGCAGTATTTT.